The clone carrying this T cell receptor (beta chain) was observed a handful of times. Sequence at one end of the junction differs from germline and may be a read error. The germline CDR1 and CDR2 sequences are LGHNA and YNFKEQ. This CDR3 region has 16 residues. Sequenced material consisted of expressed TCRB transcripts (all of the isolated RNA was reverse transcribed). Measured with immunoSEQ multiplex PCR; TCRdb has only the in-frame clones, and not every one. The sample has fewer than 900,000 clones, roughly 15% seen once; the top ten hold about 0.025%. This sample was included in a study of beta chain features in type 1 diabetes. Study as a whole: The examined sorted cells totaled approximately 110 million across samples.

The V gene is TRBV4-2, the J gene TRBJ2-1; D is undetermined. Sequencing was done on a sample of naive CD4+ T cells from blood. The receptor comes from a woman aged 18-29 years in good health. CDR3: CASRQVSESSYNEQFF. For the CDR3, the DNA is TGTGCCAGCAGACAAGTATCAGAGAGCTCCTACAATGAGCAGTTCTTC.